The 18 T cell receptor beta chains listed next were all sequenced from one sample in a study of T cell responses to AZD1222 COVID-19 vaccine. The method was immunoSEQ multiplex PCR; TCRdb's version includes in-frame clones alone and lacks a portion of them. The sample has fewer than 150,000 clones, about 86% seen once. This sample comprised peripheral blood, obtained on day 0 of AZD1222 vaccination. All receptors derive from an adult in good health.

This rearrangement joins TRBV5-4 to TRBJ1-2; D gene uncertain. Per the germline V gene, CDR1 is SGHNT and CDR2 is YYREEE (reference sequence). Between the trimmed V and J ends, which lost 0 bases and 5 bases, there was a span of 14 bases. This CDR3 spans 15 amino acids. Written as DNA, the CDR3 is TGTGCCAGCAGCTTGGCGGGGAGTCCGGGATATGGCTACACCTTC. Translation gives CASSLAGSPGYGYTF. Full variable domain (remainder filled in from reference TRBV5-4 and TRBJ1-2): ETGVTQSPTHLIKTRGQQVTLRCSSQSGHNTVSWYQQALGQGPQFIFQYYREEENGRGNFPPRFSGLQFPNYSSELNVNALELDDSALYLCASSLAGSPGYGYTFGSGTRLTVV.

The chain is built from TRBV5-1 and TRBJ2-1; D is possibly TRBD2 (6 bases). Trimming stripped 1 base from V and 2 bases from J, with 16 bases between. From germline, CDR1 is SGHRS and CDR2 YFSETQ. CDR3 length equals 17 residues. The CDR3 DNA is TGCGCCAGCAGCTTGAGATTCGGGGCGGGAACCTACAATGAGCAGTTCTTC. Encoded protein: CASSLRFGAGTYNEQFF. Drawing the rest from reference TRBV5-1 and TRBJ2-1, the complete variable domain is KAGVTQTPRYLIKTRGQQVTLSCSPISGHRSVSWYQQTPGQGLQFLFEYFSETQRNKGNFPGRFSGRQFSNSRSEMNVSTLELGDSALYLCASSLRFGAGTYNEQFFGPGTRLTVL.

This clone came up once. V and J are TRBV5-1 and TRBJ1-3; D gene unclear. Trimming took 1 base from V and 6 from J, leaving 8 bases between them. There are 13 residues in the CDR3. Germline CDR1 is SGHRS and CDR2 is YFSETQ. CDR3 in amino acids: CASSLIGENTIYF. CDR3 DNA sequence: TGCGCCAGCAGCTTGATTGGGGAAAACACCATATATTTT. The variable domain in full, completed from reference TRBV5-1 and TRBJ1-3, reads KAGVTQTPRYLIKTRGQQVTLSCSPISGHRSVSWYQQTPGQGLQFLFEYFSETQRNKGNFPGRFSGRQFSNSRSEMNVSTLELGDSALYLCASSLIGENTIYFGEGSWLTVV.

The chain recombines TRBV6-5 with TRBJ1-5, with D tentatively TRBD1 (5 bases). The CDR3 is 15 residues long. With 5 bases removed from V and 2 bases from J, the gap between germline ends came to 13 bases. CDR1 and CDR2 from the germline V gene are MNHEY and SVGAGI. CDR3 nucleotides: TGTGCCAGCAGTACGGAGGGGTATGGCAATCAGCCCCAGCATTTT. Encoded protein: CASSTEGYGNQPQHF.

The genes are TRBV20-1 and TRBJ2-7; 9 positions agree with TRBD2. Trimming removed 3 bases from V and 2 bases from J; junction bases left unmatched: 8. The CDR3 covers 15 residues. CDR1 is DFQATT, CDR2 SNEGSKA, per germline (reference sequence). The CDR3 DNA follows: TGCAGTGCTAGTGAGTTTCCTAGCGGGGCCTACGAGCAGTACTTC. Amino acid sequence: CSASEFPSGAYEQYF.

J is TRBJ2-7 and V is TRBV5-1; tentatively, D is TRBD1 or TRBD2 (5 bases each). V lost 2 bases and J 2 bases, leaving 11 bases between the germline ends. The germline CDR1 and CDR2 sequences are SGHRS and YFSETQ. CDR3 length: 14 residues. CDR3 loop: CASSLTGATYEQYF. CDR3 DNA: TGCGCCAGCAGCTTAACCGGGGCCACCTACGAGCAGTACTTC. Full variable domain (missing parts from reference TRBV5-1 and TRBJ2-7): KAGVTQTPRYLIKTRGQQVTLSCSPISGHRSVSWYQQTPGQGLQFLFEYFSETQRNKGNFPGRFSGRQFSNSRSEMNVSTLELGDSALYLCASSLTGATYEQYFGPGTRLTVT.

This rearrangement joins TRBV7-2 to TRBJ2-7; 7 bases are a match to TRBD1. CDR3 size: 14 residues. Per germline, CDR1 SGHTA and CDR2 FQGNSA. V lost 5 bases, J lost 2 bases, and 6 bases stayed unmatched. The CDR3 sequence: CASSPRQGPYEQYF. CDR3 sequence (DNA): TGTGCCAGCAGCCCTCGACAGGGACCCTACGAGCAGTACTTC.

The chain is built from TRBV29-1 and TRBJ2-7; 9 bases are shared with TRBD2. This CDR3 is built from 15 residues. The V gene's germline CDR1 is SQVTM and CDR2 ANQGSEA. Trimming removed 5 bases from V and 1 base from J; junction bases left unmatched: 9. The chain's CDR3 is CSVRITSGPSYEQYF. For the CDR3, the DNA is TGCAGCGTTCGAATCACTAGCGGGCCATCCTACGAGCAGTACTTC.

The chain uses TRBV6-4 and TRBJ2-1; 11 bases are shared with TRBD2. J gave up 6 bases and V 2 bases, and 0 bases lay outside the gene matches. This CDR3 has 14 amino acids. Germline-derived CDR1 and CDR2 are MRHNA and SNTAGT. The CDR3 DNA reads as TGTGCCAGCAGTGACGGGACTAGCGGCAATGAGCAGTTCTTC. Its protein product is CASSDGTSGNEQFF.

V usage is TRBV6-5 and J usage is TRBJ1-1, with D hard to call. Germline CDR1 is MNHEY and CDR2 is SVGAGI. Trimming cost V 8 bases and J 6 bases, with 13 bases left between them. This CDR3 region has 12 residues. In DNA form, the CDR3 reads TGTGCCAGCCGACCGGGCATTTCTGAAGCTTTCTTT. As protein: CASRPGISEAFF.

The CDR3 DNA sequence: TGTGCCTGGAGTAGCCAGGGTGAAGCTTTCTTT. This sequence encodes CAWSSQGEAFF. The V and J genes are TRBV30 and TRBJ1-1; D is perhaps TRBD1 (5 bases). The V end lost 2 bases, the J end lost 7 bases, and 8 bases lay between the germline ends. Germline CDR1 and CDR2: GTSNPN and SVGIG (reference sequence). There are 11 residues in the CDR3.

The genes are TRBV7-8 and TRBJ2-7; tentative D call: TRBD2 (6 bases). The germline V gene has CDR1 SGHVS and CDR2 FQNEAQ. The CDR3 runs 14 residues. V was shortened by 5 bases and J by 5 bases, with 16 bases between the two germline ends. CDR3 nucleotide sequence: TGTGCCAGCAGCAGGGACTCCAGTGCCGACGAGCAGTACTTC. It codes for CASSRDSSADEQYF.

This clone was seen a handful of times. The V call is TRBV9, the J call TRBJ2-3; 11 bases fit TRBD2. Germline V CDR1 and CDR2: SGDLS, YYNGEE. This CDR3 has 17 amino acids. The trim removed 0 bases at V and 4 bases at J, leaving 7 bases unmatched. CDR3 loop: CASSVEMTSGKSDTQYF. The CDR3 region has the DNA TGTGCCAGCAGCGTAGAAATGACTAGCGGGAAGTCAGATACGCAGTATTTT.

The chain has TRBV5-1 and TRBJ2-5, with unresolved D. The germline CDR1 and CDR2 sequences are SGHRS and YFSETQ. V shed 1 base and J shed 3 bases, with 7 bases lying between them. This CDR3 region has 13 residues. The CDR3 protein is CASSLRSEETQYF. Written as DNA, the CDR3 is TGCGCCAGCAGCTTGAGGTCGGAAGAGACCCAGTACTTC.

The chain carries TRBV4-1 and TRBJ1-1; the D gene is possibly TRBD1 (5 bases). V lost 7 bases, J lost 0 bases, and 15 bases lay in between. Germline CDR1 is MGHRA and CDR2 is YSYEKL. This CDR3 is built from 15 residues. CDR3 amino acids: CASTRGEGMNTEAFF. In nucleotides, the CDR3 is TGCGCCAGCACCCGGGGGGAGGGAATGAACACTGAAGCTTTCTTT.

V usage is TRBV10-2 and J usage is TRBJ1-5; D remains unclear. CDR1 and CDR2 (germline): WSHSY, SAAADI. The CDR3 has 13 amino acids. Trimming left V 6 bases short and J 7 bases short, with 13 bases between. The CDR3 DNA follows: TGCGCCAGCAGCCTCCGGGGAGGGCAGCCCCAGCATTTT. It translates to CASSLRGGQPQHF.

This clone was detected once. The chain uses TRBV30 and TRBJ2-3; D remains ambiguous. Trimming cost V 1 base and J 1 base, with 6 bases left between them. CDR3 size: 13 residues. Germline CDR1 is GTSNPN and CDR2 is SVGIG (reference sequence). The CDR3 spells CAWSGLRTDTQYF. CDR3 nucleotides: TGTGCCTGGAGTGGTTTGCGCACAGATACGCAGTATTTT.

The rearrangement links TRBV21-1 to TRBJ1-5. TRBV21-1 constitutes a pseudogene. The CDR3 has 15 residues. The CDR3 sequence: CASSTRVYSNQPQHF. CDR3 bases: TGTGCCAGCAGCACCCGAGTTTATAGCAATCAGCCCCAGCATTTT.